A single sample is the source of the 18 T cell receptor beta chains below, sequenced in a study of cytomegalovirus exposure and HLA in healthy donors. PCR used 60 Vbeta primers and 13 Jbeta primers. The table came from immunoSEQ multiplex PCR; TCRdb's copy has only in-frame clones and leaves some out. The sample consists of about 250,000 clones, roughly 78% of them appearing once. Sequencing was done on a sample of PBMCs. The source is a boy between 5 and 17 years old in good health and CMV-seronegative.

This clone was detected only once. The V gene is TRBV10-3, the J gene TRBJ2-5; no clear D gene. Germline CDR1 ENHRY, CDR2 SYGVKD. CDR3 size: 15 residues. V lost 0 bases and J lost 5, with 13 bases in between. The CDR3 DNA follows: TGTGCCATCAGTGAGTCTGAAACTGTTATTGAGACCCAGTACTTC. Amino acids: CAISESETVIETQYF.

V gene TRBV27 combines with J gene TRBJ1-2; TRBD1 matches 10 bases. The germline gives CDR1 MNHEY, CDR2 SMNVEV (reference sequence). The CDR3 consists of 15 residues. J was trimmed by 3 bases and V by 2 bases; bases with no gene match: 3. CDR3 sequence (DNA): TGTGCCAGCAGTTTACTCGGGACAGGGGACTATGGCTACACCTTC. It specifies CASSLLGTGDYGYTF.

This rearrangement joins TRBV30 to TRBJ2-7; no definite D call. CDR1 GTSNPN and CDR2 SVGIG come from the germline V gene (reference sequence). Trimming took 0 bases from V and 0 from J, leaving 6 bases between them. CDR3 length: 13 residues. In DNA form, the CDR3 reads TGTGCCTGGAGTGTACAGAGCTCCTACGAGCAGTACTTC. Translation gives CAWSVQSSYEQYF.

DNA for the CDR3: TGTGCCAGCAGTTACCTAGAAACCTACGAGCAGTACTTC. Translated: CASSYLETYEQYF. The chain employs TRBV6-5 and TRBJ2-7; D remains unclear. The CDR3 covers 13 residues. Per germline, CDR1 MNHEY and CDR2 SVGAGI. V lost 2 bases, J lost 2 bases, and 7 bases lay in between.

In DNA form, the CDR3 reads TGTGCCTGGAGCGAGGACAGTAAATCGGCAGATACGCAGTATTTT. Its translation: CAWSEDSKSADTQYF. J is TRBJ2-3 and V is TRBV30; tentatively, D is TRBD1 (6 bases). The ends were cut back, 3 bases at V and 4 bases at J, with 17 bases in the middle. CDR1 GTSNPN and CDR2 SVGIG come from the germline V gene (reference sequence). CDR3 size: 15 residues. The full variable domain, completed using reference TRBV30 and TRBJ2-3, is SQTIHQWPATLVQPVGSPLSLECTVEGTSNPNLYWYRQAAGRGLQLLFYSVGIGQISSEVPQNLSASRPQDRQFILSSKKLLLSDSGFYLCAWSEDSKSADTQYFGPGTRLTVL.

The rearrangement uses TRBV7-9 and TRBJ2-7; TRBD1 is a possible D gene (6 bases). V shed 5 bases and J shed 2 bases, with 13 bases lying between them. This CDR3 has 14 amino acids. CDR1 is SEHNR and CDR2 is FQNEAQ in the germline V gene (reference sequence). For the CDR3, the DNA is TGTGCCAGCAGCCGAGGGGACATTACCTACGAGCAGTACTTC. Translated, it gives CASSRGDITYEQYF.

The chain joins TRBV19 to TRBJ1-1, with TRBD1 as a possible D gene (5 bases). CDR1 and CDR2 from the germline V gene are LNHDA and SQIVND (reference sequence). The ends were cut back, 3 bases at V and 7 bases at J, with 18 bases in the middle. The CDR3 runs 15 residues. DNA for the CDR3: TGTGCCAGTAGTATCCAGAGTGGAGGGGACTTTGAAGCTTTCTTT. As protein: CASSIQSGGDFEAFF.

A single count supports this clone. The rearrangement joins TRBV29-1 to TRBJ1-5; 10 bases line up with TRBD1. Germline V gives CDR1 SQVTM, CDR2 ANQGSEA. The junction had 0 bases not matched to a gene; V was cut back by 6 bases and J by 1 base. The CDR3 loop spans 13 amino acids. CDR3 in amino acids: CSVGQGSNQPQHF. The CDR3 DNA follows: TGCAGCGTGGGACAGGGGAGCAATCAGCCCCAGCATTTT.

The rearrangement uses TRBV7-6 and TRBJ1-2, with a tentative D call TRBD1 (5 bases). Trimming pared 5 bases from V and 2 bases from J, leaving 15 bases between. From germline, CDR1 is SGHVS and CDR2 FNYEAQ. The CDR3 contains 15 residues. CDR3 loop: CASSRDIDRNYGYTF. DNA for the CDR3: TGTGCCAGCAGCCGAGACATTGACAGAAACTATGGCTACACCTTC.

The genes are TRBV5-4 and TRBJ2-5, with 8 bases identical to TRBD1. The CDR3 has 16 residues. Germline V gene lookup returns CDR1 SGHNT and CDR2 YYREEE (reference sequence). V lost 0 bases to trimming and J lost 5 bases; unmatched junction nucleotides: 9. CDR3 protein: CASSLDRRQGRETQYF. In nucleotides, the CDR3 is TGTGCCAGCAGCTTGGATCGGCGACAGGGGAGGGAGACCCAGTACTTC.

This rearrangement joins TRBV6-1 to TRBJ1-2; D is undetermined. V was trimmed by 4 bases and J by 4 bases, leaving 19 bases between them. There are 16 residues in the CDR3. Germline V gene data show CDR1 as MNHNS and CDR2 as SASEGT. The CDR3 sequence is CASSGARGREVYGYTF. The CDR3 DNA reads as TGTGCCAGCAGTGGAGCGCGCGGGCGGGAAGTCTATGGCTACACCTTC.

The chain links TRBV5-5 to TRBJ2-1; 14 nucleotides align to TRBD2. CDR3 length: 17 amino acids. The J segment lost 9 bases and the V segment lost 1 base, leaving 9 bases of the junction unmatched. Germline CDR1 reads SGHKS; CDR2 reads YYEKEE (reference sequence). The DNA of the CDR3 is TGTGCCAGCAGCTTGCCCCAGGGGACTAGCGGGGGTGCTGAGCAGTTCTTC. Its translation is CASSLPQGTSGGAEQFF. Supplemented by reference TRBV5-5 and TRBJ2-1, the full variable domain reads DAGVTQSPTHLIKTRGQQVTLRCSPISGHKSVSWYQQVLGQGPQFIFQYYEKEERGRGNFPDRFSARQFPNYSSELNVNALLLGDSALYLCASSLPQGTSGGAEQFFGPGTRLTVL.

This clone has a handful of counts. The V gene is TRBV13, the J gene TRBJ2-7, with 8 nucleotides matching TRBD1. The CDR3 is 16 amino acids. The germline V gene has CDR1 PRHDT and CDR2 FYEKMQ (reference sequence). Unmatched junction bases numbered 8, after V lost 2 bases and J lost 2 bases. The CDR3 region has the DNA TGTGCCAGCAGCTTAAGGCAGGGGGCTTCGCCCTACGAGCAGTACTTC. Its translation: CASSLRQGASPYEQYF.

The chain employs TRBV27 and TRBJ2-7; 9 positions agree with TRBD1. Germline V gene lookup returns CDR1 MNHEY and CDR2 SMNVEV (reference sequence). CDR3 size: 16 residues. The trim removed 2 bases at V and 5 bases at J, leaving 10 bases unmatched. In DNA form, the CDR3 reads TGTGCCAGCAGTTTAGTCTCCGGGACAGGGCCCAACGAGCAGTACTTC. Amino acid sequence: CASSLVSGTGPNEQYF.

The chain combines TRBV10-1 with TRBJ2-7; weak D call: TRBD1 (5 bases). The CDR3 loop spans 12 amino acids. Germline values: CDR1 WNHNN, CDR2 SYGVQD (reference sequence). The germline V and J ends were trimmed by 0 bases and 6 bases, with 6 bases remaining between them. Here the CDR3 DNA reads TGCGCCAGCAGTGAGTCGGGGCGCGAGCAGTACTTC. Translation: CASSESGREQYF.

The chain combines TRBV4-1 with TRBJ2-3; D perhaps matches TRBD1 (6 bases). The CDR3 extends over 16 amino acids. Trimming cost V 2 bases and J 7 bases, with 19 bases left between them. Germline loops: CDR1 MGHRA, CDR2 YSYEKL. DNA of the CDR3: TGCGCCAGCAGCCAACCCGGTGGATCCAGGGGACATACGCAGTATTTT. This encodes CASSQPGGSRGHTQYF.

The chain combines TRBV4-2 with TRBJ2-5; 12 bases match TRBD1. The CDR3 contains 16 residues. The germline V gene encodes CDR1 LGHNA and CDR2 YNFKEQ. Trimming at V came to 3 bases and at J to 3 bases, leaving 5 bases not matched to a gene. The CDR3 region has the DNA TGTGCCAGCAGCCAGCTAGGGACAGGGGGCGAAGAGACCCAGTACTTC. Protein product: CASSQLGTGGEETQYF.

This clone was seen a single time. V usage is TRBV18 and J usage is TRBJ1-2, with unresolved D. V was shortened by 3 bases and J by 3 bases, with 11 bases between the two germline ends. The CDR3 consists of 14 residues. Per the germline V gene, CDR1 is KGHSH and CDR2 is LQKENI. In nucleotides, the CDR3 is TGTGCCAGCTCACCCGAGGGAGATTACTATGGCTACACCTTC. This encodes CASSPEGDYYGYTF.